Detailed here is one T cell receptor (beta chain). Profiled with immunoSEQ multiplex PCR; TCRdb holds only in-frame clones, not every one. Among more than 80,000 clones listed, approximately 86% were seen once. This sample was included in a study of blood T cell repertoires in COVID-19. The wider study: Whether acute or convalescent, the COVID-19 samples came from the United States, Italy and Spain.

Germline CDR1 SGDLS, CDR2 YYNGEE. V shed 4 bases, J shed 7 bases, and the junction held 6 bases outside the gene matches. This CDR3 contains 15 residues. The specimen sequenced was peripheral blood. This chain uses TRBV9 with TRBJ1-6; 9 bases agree with TRBD1. This receptor was obtained from a man aged 40-49 years with acute or convalescent COVID-19. CDR3 loop: CASSLVDRGNSPLHF. For the CDR3, the DNA is TGTGCCAGCAGCCTTGTGGACAGGGGAAATTCACCCCTCCACTTT.